Below, 3 T cell receptor beta chains from the same sample are listed, as sequenced in a study of chemoradiotherapy in HPV16-positive cancers. TCRdb's table, derived via immunoSEQ multiplex PCR, lists solely in-frame clones and lacks some. This table holds fewer than 1,500 clones, roughly 80% found once. The sequencing used tumor tissue, collected from a patient who underwent chemoradiotherapy. Receptor source: a human donor with HPV-associated anogenital cancer.

The V and J genes are TRBV5-1 and TRBJ2-3; a weak D match, TRBD1 (5 bases). Germline loops: CDR1 SGHRS, CDR2 YFSETQ. The CDR3 spans 14 residues. V was trimmed by 2 bases and J by 0 bases, leaving 7 bases between them. CDR3 amino acids: CASSLGASTDTQYF. CDR3 nucleotide sequence: TGCGCCAGCAGCTTAGGGGCGAGCACAGATACGCAGTATTTT.

This chain uses TRBV29-1 with TRBJ1-2; 10 bases align to TRBD1. V shed 4 bases and J 3 bases; nucleotides not matched to a gene: 5. The CDR3 has 14 amino acids. CDR1 is SQVTM, CDR2 ANQGSEA, per germline. DNA of the CDR3: TGCAGCGTTGGTGGGGACAGGGGTCACTATGGCTACACCTTC. This translates into CSVGGDRGHYGYTF.

This sequence joins TRBV30 and TRBJ1-3; D is undetermined. The germline V gene encodes CDR1 GTSNPN and CDR2 SVGIG (reference sequence). V lost 2 bases, J lost 10 bases, and 21 bases lay in between. The CDR3 extends over 15 amino acids. The DNA for the CDR3 is TGTGCCTGGAGTCCCGGAGACTATAGAGGCAGGACCATATATTTT. Its protein is CAWSPGDYRGRTIYF.